The rows below give T cell receptor beta chains drawn from one sample of a study of blood T cell repertoires in COVID-19. Clones were read by immunoSEQ multiplex PCR, and TCRdb kept only the in-frame ones, dropping some. Of about 160,000 clones detected, roughly 80% appear once; the ten largest clones hold 3% to 4%. The sequenced sample was PBMCs or T cells enriched from blood (not recorded which). The receptors were gathered from a woman aged 55-70 years who had recovered from COVID-19. Each CDR3 is given with its conserved first and last residue. The order of the fields is CDR3 DNA, CDR3 protein, V gene, D gene, clone size, J gene. The D gene is left open where the match is weak. Where a row states a size, it is once, few, many or the class of an expanded clone; other rows omit it.

TGTGCCAGTAGGGGACAGGGGGCTACGAGCAATCAGCCCCAGCATTTT | CASRGQGATSNQPQHF | TRBV19 | TRBD1 | NA | TRBJ1-5
TGTGCCAGCAGCTTAGGATTACAGGGAGAGCAGTACTTC | CASSLGLQGEQYF | TRBV7-2 | NA | once | TRBJ2-7
TGTGCCAGCTCACCACTAACAACCTACGAGCAGTACTTC | CASSPLTTYEQYF | TRBV18 | NA | few | TRBJ2-7
TGTGCCAGCAGTTTGGGAGTGGATAAGGGTGAAGCTTTCTTT | CASSLGVDKGEAFF | TRBV27 | NA | NA | TRBJ1-1
TGTGCCAGCAGACGGACGGGAAACTATGGCTACACCTTC | CASRRTGNYGYTF | TRBV12-3/TRBV12-4 | NA | NA | TRBJ1-2
TGTGCCAGCAGGGGACAGGGGCATTGTAGCAATCAGCCCCAGCATTTT | CASRGQGHCSNQPQHF | TRBV6-4 | TRBD1 | NA | TRBJ1-5
TGTGCCAGCAGCTTGAATAACTACGAGCAGTACTTC | CASSLNNYEQYF | TRBV5-6 | NA | NA | TRBJ2-7
TGTGCCAGCAGTCGACAGGGAGATAATTCACCCCTCCACTTT | CASSRQGDNSPLHF | TRBV3-1/TRBV3-2 | TRBD1 | NA | TRBJ1-6
TGTGCCATCAGTGGGGGGACAGGGGGCGGAGATACGCAGTATTTT | CAISGGTGGGDTQYF | TRBV10-3 | TRBD1 | NA | TRBJ2-3
TGTGCCACCAGTGATCCTCGGGACAGAAGCTACGAGCAGTACTTC | CATSDPRDRSYEQYF | TRBV24-1 | TRBD1 | NA | TRBJ2-7
TGTGCCAGCAGCTTAGAGGCGGGGCCTACCTACGAGCAGTACTTC | CASSLEAGPTYEQYF | TRBV7-6 | NA | NA | TRBJ2-7
TGTGCCAGCAGGGGGACAGGGCAAGAGACCCAGTACTTC | CASRGTGQETQYF | TRBV6-5 | TRBD1 | NA | TRBJ2-5
TGTGCCAGCAGCTTTAGCGGGTCTAACTATGGCTACACCTTC | CASSFSGSNYGYTF | TRBV5-5 | NA | NA | TRBJ1-2
TGTGCCACCAGTGACCTGACAGCTGAGCAGTTCTTC | CATSDLTAEQFF | TRBV24-1 | NA | NA | TRBJ2-1
TGTGCCATCAGGTTGGACAGGGAGGGAGGCTACACCTTC | CAIRLDREGGYTF | TRBV10-3 | TRBD1 | NA | TRBJ1-2
TGTGCCAGTAGTCGGGACACCTCCCTTAATGAGCAGTTCTTC | CASSRDTSLNEQFF | TRBV19 | NA | once | TRBJ2-1
TGTGCCAGCAGGTCGACGGACATCGATGAAGCTTTCTTT | CASRSTDIDEAFF | TRBV6-5 | NA | NA | TRBJ1-1
TGCGCCAGCAGCAATGGACAGGGCCTACACAAAGAGACCCAGTACTTC | CASSNGQGLHKETQYF | TRBV5-1 | TRBD1 | NA | TRBJ2-5